This TCR beta chain is drawn from a study of T-cell memory formation after mild COVID-19. The study, taken as a whole, reports: Mainly CM and EM harbored the contracting CD4+ clones; mainly EMRA harbored the CD8+ ones. Later expanders leaned toward CD4+, whereas clones contracting from day 15 to 85 were balanced CD4/CD8.

5'RACE primed from the constant segment yielded TCR alpha and TCR beta cDNA libraries bearing sample barcodes and UMIs. In TCRdb, the 5' RACE reads were re-called with MiXCR into one record per CDR3 protein. The repertoire holds 400,000 to 500,000 distinct CDR3 sequences, with around 19% as singletons. Comments on this clonotype: Its antigen is not identified.

The CDR3 length is 14 residues. V shed 6 bases and J 4 bases; nucleotides not matched to a gene: 4. V and J are TRBV12-3 or TRBV12-4 and TRBJ1-5, with 9 bases identical to TRBD1. The origin of this receptor is an adult woman who had mild COVID-19 (a few samples of this study predate the infection). Cell type and time point are not known. Input material: PBMCs or a T cell subset sorted from them (not recorded which). This CDR3 reads CASRVGQGNQPQHF. In DNA form, the CDR3 reads TGTGCCAGCAGGGTTGGACAGGGGAATCAGCCCCAGCATTTT.